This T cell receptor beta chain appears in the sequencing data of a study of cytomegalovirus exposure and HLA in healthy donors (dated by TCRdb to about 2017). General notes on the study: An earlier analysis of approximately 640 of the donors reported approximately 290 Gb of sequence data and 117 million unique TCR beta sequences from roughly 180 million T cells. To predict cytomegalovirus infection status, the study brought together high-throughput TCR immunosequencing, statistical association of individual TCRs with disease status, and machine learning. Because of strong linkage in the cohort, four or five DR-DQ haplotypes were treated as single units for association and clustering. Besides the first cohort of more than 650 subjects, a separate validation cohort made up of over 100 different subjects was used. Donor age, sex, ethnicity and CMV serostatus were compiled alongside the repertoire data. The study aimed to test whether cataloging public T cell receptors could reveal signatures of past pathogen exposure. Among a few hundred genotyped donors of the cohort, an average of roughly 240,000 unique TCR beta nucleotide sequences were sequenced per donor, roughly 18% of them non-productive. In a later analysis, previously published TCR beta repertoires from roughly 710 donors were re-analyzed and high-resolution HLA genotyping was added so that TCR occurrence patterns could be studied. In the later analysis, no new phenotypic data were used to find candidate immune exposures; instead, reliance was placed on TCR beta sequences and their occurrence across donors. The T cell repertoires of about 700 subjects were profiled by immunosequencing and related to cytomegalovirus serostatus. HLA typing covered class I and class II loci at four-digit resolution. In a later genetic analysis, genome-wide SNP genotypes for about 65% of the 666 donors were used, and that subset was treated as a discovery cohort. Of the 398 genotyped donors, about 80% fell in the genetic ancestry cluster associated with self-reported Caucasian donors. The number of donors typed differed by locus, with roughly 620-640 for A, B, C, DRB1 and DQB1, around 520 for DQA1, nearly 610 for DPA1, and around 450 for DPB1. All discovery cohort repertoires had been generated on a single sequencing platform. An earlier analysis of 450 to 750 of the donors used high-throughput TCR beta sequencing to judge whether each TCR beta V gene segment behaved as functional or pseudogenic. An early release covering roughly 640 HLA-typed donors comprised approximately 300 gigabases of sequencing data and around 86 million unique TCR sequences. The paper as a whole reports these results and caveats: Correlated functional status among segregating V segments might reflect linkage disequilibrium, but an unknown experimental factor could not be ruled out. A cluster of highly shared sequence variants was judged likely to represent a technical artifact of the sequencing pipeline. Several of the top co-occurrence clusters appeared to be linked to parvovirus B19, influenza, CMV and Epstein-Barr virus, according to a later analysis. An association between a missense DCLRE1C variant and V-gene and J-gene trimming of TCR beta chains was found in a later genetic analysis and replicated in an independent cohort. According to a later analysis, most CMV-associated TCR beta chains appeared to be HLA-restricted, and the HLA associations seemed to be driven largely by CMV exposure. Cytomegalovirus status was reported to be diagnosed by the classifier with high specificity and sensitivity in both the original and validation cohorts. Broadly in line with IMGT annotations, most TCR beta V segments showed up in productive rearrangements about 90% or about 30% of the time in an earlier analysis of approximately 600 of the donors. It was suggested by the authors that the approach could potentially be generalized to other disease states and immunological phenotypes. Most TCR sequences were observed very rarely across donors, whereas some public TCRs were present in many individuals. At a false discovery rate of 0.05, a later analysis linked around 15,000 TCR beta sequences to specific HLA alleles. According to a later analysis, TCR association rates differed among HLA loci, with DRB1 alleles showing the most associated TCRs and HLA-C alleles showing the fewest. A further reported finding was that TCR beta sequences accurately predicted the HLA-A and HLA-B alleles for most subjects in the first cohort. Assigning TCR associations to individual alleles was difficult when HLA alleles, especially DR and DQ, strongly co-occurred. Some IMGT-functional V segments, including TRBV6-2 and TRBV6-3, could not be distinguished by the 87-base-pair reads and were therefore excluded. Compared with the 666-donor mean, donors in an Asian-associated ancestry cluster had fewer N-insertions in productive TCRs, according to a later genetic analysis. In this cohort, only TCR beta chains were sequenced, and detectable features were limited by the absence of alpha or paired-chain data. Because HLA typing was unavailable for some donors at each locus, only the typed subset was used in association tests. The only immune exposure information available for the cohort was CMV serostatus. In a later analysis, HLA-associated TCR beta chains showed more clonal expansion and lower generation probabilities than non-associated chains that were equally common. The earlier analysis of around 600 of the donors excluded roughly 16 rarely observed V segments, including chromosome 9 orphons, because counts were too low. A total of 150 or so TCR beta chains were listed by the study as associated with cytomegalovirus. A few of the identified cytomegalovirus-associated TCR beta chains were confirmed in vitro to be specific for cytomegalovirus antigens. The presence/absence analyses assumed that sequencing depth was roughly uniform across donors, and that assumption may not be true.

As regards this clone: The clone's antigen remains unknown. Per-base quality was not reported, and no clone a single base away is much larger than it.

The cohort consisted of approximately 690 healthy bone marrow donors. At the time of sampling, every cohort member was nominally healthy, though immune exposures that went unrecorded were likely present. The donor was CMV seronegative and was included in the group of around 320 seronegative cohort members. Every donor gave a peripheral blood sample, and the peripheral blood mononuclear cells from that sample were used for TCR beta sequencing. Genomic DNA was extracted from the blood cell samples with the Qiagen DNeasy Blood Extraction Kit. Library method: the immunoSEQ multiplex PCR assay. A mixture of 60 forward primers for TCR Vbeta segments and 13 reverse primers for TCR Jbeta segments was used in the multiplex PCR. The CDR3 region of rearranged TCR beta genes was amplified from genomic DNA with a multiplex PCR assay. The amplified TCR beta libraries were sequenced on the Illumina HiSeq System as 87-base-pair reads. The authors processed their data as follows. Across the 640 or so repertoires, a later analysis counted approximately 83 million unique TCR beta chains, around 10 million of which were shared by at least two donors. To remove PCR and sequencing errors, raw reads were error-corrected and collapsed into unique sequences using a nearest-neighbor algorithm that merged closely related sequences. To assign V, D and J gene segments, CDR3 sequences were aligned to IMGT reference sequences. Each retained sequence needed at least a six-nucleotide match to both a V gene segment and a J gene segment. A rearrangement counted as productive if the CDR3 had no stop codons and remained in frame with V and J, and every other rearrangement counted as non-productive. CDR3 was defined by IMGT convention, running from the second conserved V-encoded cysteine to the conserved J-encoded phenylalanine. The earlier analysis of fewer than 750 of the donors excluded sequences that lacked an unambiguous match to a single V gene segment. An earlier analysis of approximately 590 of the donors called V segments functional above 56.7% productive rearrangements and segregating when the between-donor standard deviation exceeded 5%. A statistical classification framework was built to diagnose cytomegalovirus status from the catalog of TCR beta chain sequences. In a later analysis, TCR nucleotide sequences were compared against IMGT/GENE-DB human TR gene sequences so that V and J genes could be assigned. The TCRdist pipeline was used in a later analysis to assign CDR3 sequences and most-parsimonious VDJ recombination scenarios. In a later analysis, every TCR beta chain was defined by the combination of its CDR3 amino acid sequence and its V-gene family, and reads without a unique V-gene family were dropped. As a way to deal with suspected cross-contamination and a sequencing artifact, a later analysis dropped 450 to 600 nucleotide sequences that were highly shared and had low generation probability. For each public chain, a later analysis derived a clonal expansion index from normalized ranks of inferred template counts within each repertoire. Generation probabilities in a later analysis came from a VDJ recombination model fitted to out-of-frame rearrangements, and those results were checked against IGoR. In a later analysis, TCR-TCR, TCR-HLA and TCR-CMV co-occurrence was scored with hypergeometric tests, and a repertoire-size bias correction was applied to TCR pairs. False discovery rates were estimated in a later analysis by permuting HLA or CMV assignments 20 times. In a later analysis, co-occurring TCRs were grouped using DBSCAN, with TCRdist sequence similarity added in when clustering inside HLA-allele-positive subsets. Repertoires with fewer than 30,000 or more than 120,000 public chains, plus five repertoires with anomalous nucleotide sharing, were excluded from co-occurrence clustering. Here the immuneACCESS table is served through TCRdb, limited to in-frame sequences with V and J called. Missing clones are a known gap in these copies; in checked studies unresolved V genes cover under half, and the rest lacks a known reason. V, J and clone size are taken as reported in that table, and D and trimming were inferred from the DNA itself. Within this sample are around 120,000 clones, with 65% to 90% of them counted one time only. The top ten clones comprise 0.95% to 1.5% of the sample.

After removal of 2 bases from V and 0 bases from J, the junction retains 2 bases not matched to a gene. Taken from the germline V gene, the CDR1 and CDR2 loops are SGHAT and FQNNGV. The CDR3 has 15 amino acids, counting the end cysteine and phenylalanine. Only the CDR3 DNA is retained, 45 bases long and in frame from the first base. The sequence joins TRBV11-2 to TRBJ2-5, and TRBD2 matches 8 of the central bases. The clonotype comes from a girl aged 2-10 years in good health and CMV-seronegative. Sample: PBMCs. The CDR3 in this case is CASSLTGGYQETQYF. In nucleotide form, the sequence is TGTGCCAGCAGCTTAACGGGGGGGTACCAAGAGACCCAGTACTTC.